Listed below are T cell receptor beta chains from one sample, sequenced in a study of blood T cell repertoires in COVID-19. Data came from immunoSEQ multiplex PCR; TCRdb stores just in-frame clones and leaves some out. The sample lists 150,000 to 160,000 clones; roughly 82% were seen once. Sequenced sample: peripheral blood. These receptors all come from a woman between 50 and 59 years old with acute or convalescent COVID-19. Each CDR3 is given with its conserved first and last residue. The D gene is left open where the match is weak. Part of the rows lack a size; the others show once, few, many or a class for expanded clones.

clone_size: .
v_call: TRBV19
j_call: TRBJ2-4
d_call: .
cdr3_nt: TGTGCCAGTAGCACACTGGGGGCCCATAACATTCAGTACTTC
cdr3_aa: CASSTLGAHNIQYF

clone_size: .
v_call: TRBV5-6
j_call: TRBJ1-5
d_call: .
cdr3_nt: TGTGCCAGCAGCGTCGGACAGCTCAATCAGCCCCAGCATTTT
cdr3_aa: CASSVGQLNQPQHF

clone_size: .
v_call: TRBV6-2/TRBV6-3
j_call: TRBJ1-2
d_call: .
cdr3_nt: TGTGCCAGCAGTTATAACGGGGTGGTCGGCGGCTACACCTTC
cdr3_aa: CASSYNGVVGGYTF

clone_size: .
v_call: TRBV19
j_call: TRBJ1-5
d_call: TRBD1
cdr3_nt: TGTGCCAGTAGTACCGACAGGGGATGGGATCAGCCCCAGCATTTT
cdr3_aa: CASSTDRGWDQPQHF

clone_size: .
v_call: TRBV10-3
j_call: TRBJ2-5
d_call: .
cdr3_nt: TGTGCCATCAGCCCGGACTCTTTCGGGACCCAGTACTTC
cdr3_aa: CAISPDSFGTQYF

clone_size: .
v_call: TRBV5-5
j_call: TRBJ2-5
d_call: .
cdr3_nt: TGTGCCAGCAGCTTTAGGACAGAAGAGACCCAGTACTTC
cdr3_aa: CASSFRTEETQYF

clone_size: once
v_call: TRBV5-4
j_call: TRBJ1-2
d_call: .
cdr3_nt: TGTGCCAGCAGCAGAACTTTACAGGGTGTAGAGGCTGGCTACACCTTC
cdr3_aa: CASSRTLQGVEAGYTF

clone_size: once
v_call: TRBV19
j_call: TRBJ1-5
d_call: .
cdr3_nt: TGTGCCAGTAGTCCAGGGTTTAATCAGCCCCAGCATTTT
cdr3_aa: CASSPGFNQPQHF

clone_size: once
v_call: TRBV19
j_call: TRBJ2-3
d_call: TRBD1
cdr3_nt: TGTGCCAGTAGTGAGCAGGGGACAGGGGTCTTAGATACGCAGTATTTT
cdr3_aa: CASSEQGTGVLDTQYF

clone_size: .
v_call: TRBV6-2/TRBV6-3
j_call: TRBJ2-1
d_call: TRBD2
cdr3_nt: TGTGCCAGCAGTTACGAAGTAGCGGGCGGGTTTGAGCAGTTCTTC
cdr3_aa: CASSYEVAGGFEQFF

clone_size: once
v_call: TRBV19
j_call: TRBJ1-2
d_call: .
cdr3_nt: TGTGCCAGTACCCAGGGGCCTGGCTACACCTTC
cdr3_aa: CASTQGPGYTF

clone_size: .
v_call: TRBV18
j_call: TRBJ1-5
d_call: .
cdr3_nt: TGTGCCAGCTCACCATCGGGAGGGGAAGTCAATCAGCCCCAGCATTTT
cdr3_aa: CASSPSGGEVNQPQHF

clone_size: .
v_call: TRBV4-1
j_call: TRBJ2-3
d_call: .
cdr3_nt: TGCGCCAGCAAGGTTGGCGGGAACACAGATACGCAGTATTTT
cdr3_aa: CASKVGGNTDTQYF

clone_size: .
v_call: TRBV28
j_call: TRBJ2-5
d_call: .
cdr3_nt: TGTGCCAGCAGTTTATACAGGGAGGAGACCCAGTACTTC
cdr3_aa: CASSLYREETQYF

clone_size: .
v_call: TRBV3-1/TRBV3-2
j_call: TRBJ1-2
d_call: .
cdr3_nt: TGTGCCAGCAGCCCCTCTCAGCAGGGCCATTTCTATGGCTACACCTTC
cdr3_aa: CASSPSQQGHFYGYTF

clone_size: .
v_call: TRBV4-2
j_call: TRBJ1-2
d_call: TRBD1
cdr3_nt: TGTGCCAGCAGCCAAGATAGGGGACAGGCCTATGGCTACACCTTC
cdr3_aa: CASSQDRGQAYGYTF

clone_size: .
v_call: TRBV4-3
j_call: TRBJ1-2
d_call: .
cdr3_nt: TGCGCCAGCAGCCAAGTAGGGACGGGGACTCGGAACTATGGCTACACCTTC
cdr3_aa: CASSQVGTGTRNYGYTF

clone_size: .
v_call: TRBV7-2
j_call: TRBJ1-4
d_call: .
cdr3_nt: TGTGCCAGCAGCTTGGGGGCAGGGGAAAAACTGTTTTTT
cdr3_aa: CASSLGAGEKLFF

clone_size: few
v_call: TRBV11-2
j_call: TRBJ2-5
d_call: TRBD2
cdr3_nt: TGTGCCAGCAGCTCACCTAACGGAGCGGGGAGTGAGACCCAGTACTTC
cdr3_aa: CASSSPNGAGSETQYF

clone_size: .
v_call: TRBV7-2
j_call: TRBJ2-5
d_call: .
cdr3_nt: TGTGCCAGCAGCACACAGTTAGGGGCGCTCCAAGAGACCCAGTACTTC
cdr3_aa: CASSTQLGALQETQYF